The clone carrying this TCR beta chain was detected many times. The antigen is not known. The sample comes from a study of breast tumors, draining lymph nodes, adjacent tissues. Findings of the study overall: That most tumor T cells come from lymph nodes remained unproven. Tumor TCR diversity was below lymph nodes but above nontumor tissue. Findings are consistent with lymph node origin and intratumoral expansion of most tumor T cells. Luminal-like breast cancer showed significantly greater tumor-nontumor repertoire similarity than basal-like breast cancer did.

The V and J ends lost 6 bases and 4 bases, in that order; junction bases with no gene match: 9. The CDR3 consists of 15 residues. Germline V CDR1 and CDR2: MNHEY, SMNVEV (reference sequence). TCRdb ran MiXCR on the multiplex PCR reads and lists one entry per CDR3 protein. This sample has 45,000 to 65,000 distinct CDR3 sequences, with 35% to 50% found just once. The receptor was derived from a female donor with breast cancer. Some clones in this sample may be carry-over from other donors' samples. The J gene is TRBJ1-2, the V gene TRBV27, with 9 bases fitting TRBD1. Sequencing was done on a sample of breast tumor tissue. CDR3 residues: CASSLTGGPGYGYTF. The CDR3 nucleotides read TGTGCCAGCAGCCTAACAGGGGGCCCTGGCTATGGCTACACCTTC.